The sequence of this T cell receptor beta chain was determined in a study of T cell responses to AZD1222 COVID-19 vaccine. Study outcomes and limitations: Only after the peak T cell response were repertoires sampled. Donors were chiefly white British, with a greater number of females, and clonal diversity was perhaps underestimated. Unmutated variant regions reportedly attract nearly half of all spike-specific TCRs. Baseline serology detected seropositivity in only six AZD1222 recipients.

Turning to this clone: Its cognate antigen is unknown.

Germline loops: CDR1 KGHSH, CDR2 LQKENI. The CDR3 is 13 amino acids. V shed 0 bases and J shed 10 bases, with 12 bases lying between them. Some clones are missing from TCRdb's copy, which holds only in-frame ones; the method was immunoSEQ multiplex PCR. This table holds about 140,000 clones, more than 75% found once. Sequenced material: peripheral blood, taken 28 days after the second AZD1222 dose. The gene calls are TRBV18 and TRBJ1-2; D is undetermined. The TCR comes from an adult who received the AZD1222 COVID-19 vaccine. The CDR3 loop is CASSPPARSYYTF. CDR3 sequence (DNA): TGTGCCAGCTCACCACCGGCGCGTTCTTACTACACCTTC.